A selection of T cell receptor beta chains follows, all from one sample in a study of shared clonotypes between healthy human individuals. Sequencing used immunoSEQ multiplex PCR; TCRdb keeps in-frame clones, though not all of them. The data show about 470,000 clones, roughly three quarters seen once. The sample comprised PBMCs. The receptor set was obtained from a woman aged 40 to 55 in good health. Some clones in this sample may be carry-over from other donors' samples. Both conserved end residues are part of each CDR3. D genes are given only for firm matches. Clone size appears in some rows only: once, few, many, or a class for an expanded clone.

clone_size j_call d_call v_call cdr3_aa cdr3_nt
. TRBJ2-7 . TRBV4-1 CASSQLADYEQYF TGCGCCAGCAGCCAGCTAGCTGACTACGAGCAGTACTTC
. TRBJ2-7 . TRBV5-1 CASSRDIDEQYF TGCGCCAGCAGCAGGGATATCGACGAGCAGTACTTC
. TRBJ2-3 TRBD2 TRBV4-3 CASSQGLAGGPTDTQYF TGCGCCAGCAGCCAAGGACTAGCGGGAGGGCCTACAGATACGCAGTATTTT
. TRBJ2-2 TRBD2 TRBV15 CATSRGGGDTGELFF TGTGCCACCAGCAGAGGCGGGGGGGACACCGGGGAGCTGTTTTTT
. TRBJ1-1 . TRBV2 CASSLTGYNTEAFF TGTGCCAGCAGTTTAACAGGGTACAACACTGAAGCTTTCTTT
. TRBJ2-3 TRBD2 TRBV27 CASSFSGPGLARTDTQYF TGTGCCAGCAGTTTCTCGGGCCCGGGACTAGCCCGCACAGATACGCAGTATTTT
. TRBJ2-5 . TRBV5-1 CASSLDSTLEETQYF TGCGCCAGCAGCTTGGACAGTACGTTAGAAGAGACCCAGTACTTC
. TRBJ2-5 . TRBV5-1 CASSLAREKETQYF TGCGCCAGCAGCTTGGCCCGTGAGAAGGAGACCCAGTACTTC
. TRBJ1-3 . TRBV6-6 CASTTRQRSGNTIYF TGTGCCAGCACCACCAGGCAACGCTCTGGAAACACCATATATTTT
. TRBJ2-1 . TRBV7-9 CASSIGVGEQFF TGTGCCAGCAGTATAGGGGTCGGGGAGCAGTTCTTC
once TRBJ2-2 . TRBV6-6 CASSFQGPVTGELFF TGTGCCAGCAGTTTCCAAGGACCGGTCACCGGGGAGCTGTTTTTT
. TRBJ2-7 . TRBV13 CASSSRGTYEQYF TGTGCCAGCAGCAGCCGAGGAACCTACGAGCAGTACTTC
many TRBJ2-3 TRBD2 TRBV14 CASSQGSGGSTDTQYF TGTGCCAGCAGCCAAGGAAGCGGGGGGAGCACAGATACGCAGTATTTT
few TRBJ2-3 . TRBV9 CASSDLRDTQYF TGTGCCAGCAGCGACCTCCGCGATACGCAGTATTTT
. TRBJ2-1 . TRBV11-3 CASSLDGFYEQFF TGTGCCAGCAGCTTAGACGGGTTCTATGAGCAGTTCTTC
few TRBJ1-2 . TRBV30 CAWSEVYGYTF TGTGCCTGGAGTGAAGTCTATGGCTACACCTTC
. TRBJ1-5 . TRBV27 CASSPGVGQPQHF TGTGCCAGCAGCCCTGGGGTAGGGCAGCCCCAGCATTTT
. TRBJ1-1 . TRBV4-1 CASSRGGLMNTEAFF TGCGCCAGCAGCCGCGGGGGACTGATGAACACTGAAGCTTTCTTT
once TRBJ1-4 TRBD1 TRBV27 CASSPGTGGRGEKLFF TGTGCCAGCAGTCCCGGGACAGGGGGCCGCGGGGAAAAACTGTTTTTT
. TRBJ2-1 . TRBV30 CAWSAEERGYEQFF TGTGCCTGGAGTGCCGAGGAGAGGGGGTATGAGCAGTTCTTC
few TRBJ1-1 . TRBV6-6 CASRRGGRNTEAFF TGTGCCAGCAGGCGGGGGGGGCGGAACACTGAAGCTTTCTTT
. TRBJ2-5 . TRBV5-1 CASSWVGAQETQYF TGCGCCAGCAGCTGGGTGGGGGCCCAAGAGACCCAGTACTTC
. TRBJ2-7 TRBD2 TRBV4-2 CASSQDVAGGRYEQYF TGTGCCAGCAGCCAAGATGTAGCGGGAGGTCGGTACGAGCAGTACTTC
. TRBJ1-2 . TRBV4-3 CASSQGTSPNYGYTF TGCGCCAGCAGCCAGGGAACCTCCCCTAACTATGGCTACACCTTC
. TRBJ1-4 . TRBV27 CASSFRRSNEKLFF TGTGCCAGCAGTTTTAGACGGAGTAATGAAAAACTGTTTTTT
. TRBJ2-1 TRBD1 TRBV10-3 CAISEGETGMEDEQFF TGTGCCATCAGTGAAGGAGAGACAGGGATGGAGGATGAGCAGTTCTTC
. TRBJ2-7 . TRBV4-1 CASSHGSGPLSYEQYF TGCGCCAGCAGCCACGGTAGCGGCCCTCTCTCCTACGAGCAGTACTTC
. TRBJ2-1 TRBD2 TRBV28 CASSPWTSGRKYNEQFF TGTGCCAGCAGTCCGTGGACTAGCGGGAGGAAATACAATGAGCAGTTCTTC
. TRBJ2-7 TRBD1 TRBV7-6 CASTLGTGGYEQYF TGTGCCAGCACCTTGGGGACAGGAGGGTACGAGCAGTACTTC
. TRBJ2-7 . TRBV7-2 CASSLEFFSYEQYF TGTGCCAGCAGTTTGGAGTTCTTCTCCTACGAGCAGTACTTC
. TRBJ2-5 TRBD2 TRBV12-5 CASGFAGLAYF TGTGCTAGTGGTTTTGCGGGACTAGCATACTTC
. TRBJ2-1 TRBD1 TRBV2 CAGAGTGGFNEQFF TGTGCCGGAGCCGGGACAGGGGGCTTCAATGAGCAGTTCTTC
. TRBJ1-1 TRBD1 TRBV6-5 CASSYDHRGTEAFF TGTGCCAGCAGTTACGACCACAGGGGCACTGAAGCTTTCTTT
. TRBJ2-3 . TRBV18 CASSPGSTDTQYF TGTGCCAGCTCACCAGGCAGCACAGATACGCAGTATTTT
. TRBJ2-5 TRBD1 TRBV5-4 CASSRGTGGEETQYF TGTGCCAGCAGCCGGGGGACAGGGGGCGAAGAGACCCAGTACTTC
. TRBJ2-1 TRBD2 TRBV7-9 CASSLGREGLNEQFF TGTGCCAGCAGCTTAGGGCGGGAGGGCCTCAATGAGCAGTTCTTC
. TRBJ1-5 . TRBV4-3 CASSQDLSPVMNQPQHF TGCGCCAGCAGCCAAGATCTGAGTCCCGTAATGAATCAGCCCCAGCATTTT
. TRBJ2-2 . TRBV18 CASSPPQRTGELFF TGTGCCAGCTCACCGCCCCAGCGTACCGGGGAGCTGTTTTTT
. TRBJ1-2 . TRBV30 CAWSGAVGYTF TGTGCCTGGAGTGGGGCAGTTGGATACACCTTC
. TRBJ1-4 . TRBV7-2 CASSLDLATNEKLFF TGTGCCAGCAGCTTGGACCTAGCAACTAATGAAAAACTGTTTTTT
. TRBJ1-1 TRBD1 TRBV6-1 CASSGDRVNTEAFF TGTGCCAGCAGTGGGGACAGGGTGAACACTGAAGCTTTCTTT
. TRBJ2-2 . TRBV7-6 CASSSRGTNTGELFF TGTGCCAGCAGCTCCCGCGGGACGAACACCGGGGAGCTGTTTTTT
. TRBJ1-2 . TRBV7-3 CASSLTQGYGYTF TGTGCCAGCAGCTTAACACAGGGCTATGGCTACACCTTC
once TRBJ2-7 TRBD1 TRBV28 CASSQTRDSYEQYF TGTGCCAGCAGCCAGACCCGGGACAGCTACGAGCAGTACTTC
. TRBJ2-7 TRBD1 TRBV6-1 CATMGQSSHEQYF TGTGCCACAATGGGACAGTCCTCCCACGAGCAGTACTTC
. TRBJ2-1 . TRBV20-1 CSARSGREQFF TGCAGTGCTAGATCCGGCAGGGAGCAGTTCTTC
. TRBJ2-1 TRBD2 TRBV19 CASSIVGSGRAYEQFF TGTGCCAGTAGTATAGTGGGGAGCGGGAGGGCCTATGAGCAGTTCTTC
. TRBJ2-7 TRBD2 TRBV6-5 CASSSRLAGGQQYF TGTGCCAGCAGTTCCCGACTAGCGGGAGGACAGCAGTACTTC
few TRBJ2-7 . TRBV18 CASSPLGDSHEQYF TGTGCCAGCTCTCCCCTGGGGGATTCTCACGAGCAGTACTTC
. TRBJ2-7 . TRBV5-1 CASSLAGRESYEQYF TGCGCCAGCAGCTTGGCCGGGCGGGAAAGCTACGAGCAGTACTTC
once TRBJ2-3 . TRBV5-1 CASSAESTDTQYF TGCGCCAGCAGCGCCGAATCCACAGATACGCAGTATTTT
. TRBJ1-2 TRBD1 TRBV4-1 CASWGQGEKDYGYTF TGCGCCAGCTGGGGACAGGGGGAAAAGGACTATGGCTACACCTTC
. TRBJ2-1 . TRBV7-9 CASSYRQSPNEQFF TGTGCCAGCAGCTACCGACAGAGCCCCAATGAGCAGTTCTTC
. TRBJ2-3 TRBD2 TRBV13 CASNRLGGARDTQYF TGTGCCAGCAACCGGCTGGGAGGGGCGAGGGATACGCAGTATTTT
. TRBJ2-3 . TRBV28 CASSRVEGLPDTQYF TGTGCCAGCAGTCGCGTAGAGGGACTGCCAGATACGCAGTATTTT
. TRBJ2-2 TRBD1 TRBV5-4 CASTFPTGTGGTGELFF TGTGCCAGCACCTTCCCGACCGGGACAGGGGGCACCGGGGAGCTGTTTTTT
. TRBJ2-2 . TRBV5-1 CASNPSWTGELFF TGCGCCAGCAACCCCTCATGGACCGGGGAGCTGTTTTTT